What follows is one T cell receptor (beta chain) and its context. Its antigen is still unknown. The sample comes from a study of T-cell memory formation after mild COVID-19. Study-wide context: Most TCR clusters belonged to a single donor. Study results and caveats: From day 15 to 85, contracting clones were balanced between CD4 and CD8, whereas later expanders leaned toward CD4+.

V lost 5 bases to trimming and J lost 5 bases, with 13 bases between them. The CDR3 totals 14 residues. In germline, CDR1 is KGHDR, CDR2 SFDVKD. The 5'RACE method, run with constant-segment primers, produced TCR alpha and TCR beta cDNA libraries (carrying sample barcodes and UMIs). TCRdb redid the calling of the 5' RACE reads with MiXCR, one entry per CDR3 protein. The sample consists of 100,000 to 150,000 distinct CDR3 sequences, approximately 6.2% of them appearing once. The V gene is TRBV24-1, the J gene TRBJ2-3, with D perhaps TRBD2 (6 bases). The TCR was taken from an adult woman who had mild COVID-19 (a few samples of this study predate the infection). Cell type and time point are not known. Specimen: PBMCs or a T cell subset sorted from them (not recorded which). The CDR3 DNA follows: TGTGCCACCAGTGCTCGGTGGGGGGAAGATACGCAGTATTTT. Its translation is CATSARWGEDTQYF.